This TCR beta chain appears in the sequencing data of a study of long-term antiretroviral therapy in people with HIV. Study-level findings and limits: Narrower CDR3 length ranges marked HIV repertoires relative to controls.

This CDR3 contains 15 residues. Trimming pared 6 bases from V and 4 bases from J, leaving 18 bases between. The germline gives CDR1 KGHSH, CDR2 LQKENI. On this clone itself: Its matching antigen is unknown.

Version v3.0 of the immunoSEQ assay was performed at survey level. The assay was immunoSEQ multiplex PCR, and TCRdb's table has in-frame clones only and misses some. Counted here are 25,000 to 35,000 clones, roughly 96% occurring once; the ten biggest clones make up over 2%. The rearrangement joins TRBV18 to TRBJ1-2; D not resolved. The input for sequencing was unsorted PBMCs, taken 6.5 to 6.9 years after starting antiretroviral therapy. The sequence was obtained from a man between 25 and 39 years old with HIV. CDR3 DNA sequence: TGTGCCAGCTCCCCATACCGGACGGCTTCCTATGGCTACACCTTC. Amino acids: CASSPYRTASYGYTF.